Below, 9 T cell receptor beta chains from the same sample are listed, as sequenced in a study of T cells after posttransplantation cyclophosphamide. Some clones are missing from TCRdb's copy, which holds only in-frame ones; the method was immunoSEQ multiplex PCR. The sample yields 42,000 or so clones, without any singletons. Sequencing was done on a sample of PBMCs. All receptors come from a woman aged 45-65 years in good health and a related stem cell transplant donor.

This clone was detected many times. V is TRBV6-4 and J is TRBJ2-2; TRBD1 is a possible D gene (6 bases). The germline gives CDR1 MRHNA, CDR2 SNTAGT. The CDR3 extends over 15 amino acids. The V end lost 1 base, the J end lost 4 bases, and 10 bases lay between the germline ends. CDR3 coding DNA: TGTGCCAGCAGTGACTTGATAGGGGGCACCGGGGAGCTGTTTTTT. Its protein product is CASSDLIGGTGELFF.

This clone was observed many times. V is TRBV9 and J is TRBJ1-5; perhaps TRBD1 as D (6 bases). The CDR3 covers 15 residues. V was cut by 3 bases and J by 1 base, with 11 bases left in between. The germline V gene has CDR1 SGDLS and CDR2 YYNGEE. CDR3 sequence reads: CASSAGAVSNQPQHF. The DNA of the CDR3 is TGTGCCAGCAGCGCAGGGGCGGTGAGCAATCAGCCCCAGCATTTT. The variable domain in full, with the rest retrieved from reference TRBV9 and TRBJ1-5, is DSGVTQTPKHLITATGQRVTLRCSPRSGDLSVYWYQQSLDQGLQFLIQYYNGEERAKGNILERFSAQQFPDLHSELNLSSLELGDSALYFCASSAGAVSNQPQHFGDGTRLSIL.

At least ten counts were recorded for this clone. The chain links TRBV2 to TRBJ2-3, with a tentative D call TRBD2 (5 bases). The CDR3 covers 12 residues. Trimming stripped 8 bases from V and 2 bases from J, with 8 bases between. The germline gives CDR1 SNHLY, CDR2 FYNNEI. CDR3 DNA sequence: TGTGCCAGCGCTAGCTCCACAGATACGCAGTATTTT. This encodes CASASSTDTQYF.

This clone was seen at least ten times. The chain carries TRBV5-1 and TRBJ2-7; TRBD1 is a possible D gene (5 bases). With 2 bases removed from V and 2 bases from J, the gap between germline ends came to 8 bases. Per germline, CDR1 SGHRS and CDR2 YFSETQ. This CDR3 is 13 amino acids long. The CDR3 region is CASSLDSTYEQYF. The CDR3 bases are TGCGCCAGCAGCTTAGACAGTACCTACGAGCAGTACTTC.

This clone has a count of ten or more. V gene TRBV14 combines with J gene TRBJ2-3; D ambiguous. Germline V gene lookup returns CDR1 SGHDN and CDR2 FVKESK. V dropped 4 bases and J dropped 4 bases, with 12 bases sitting between them. The CDR3 covers 14 residues. CDR3 sequence (DNA): TGTGCCAGCAGCCTCCGACGAGGTGCAGATACGCAGTATTTT. Translated, it gives CASSLRRGADTQYF.

This clone was recorded at least ten times. The V and J genes are TRBV11-3 and TRBJ1-1, with a tentative D call TRBD1 (5 bases). This CDR3 is built from 14 residues. Deletions cut 5 bases from V and 1 base from J, with 11 bases between. Germline-derived CDR1 and CDR2 are SGHNT and YENEEA. The CDR3 DNA follows: TGTGCCAGCAGCCTCGGACACGGGAACACTGAAGCTTTCTTT. This gives the protein CASSLGHGNTEAFF.

Ten or more counts support this clone. V gene TRBV5-1 combines with J gene TRBJ1-2; a weak D match, TRBD1 (5 bases). The CDR3 runs 15 residues. V lost 0 bases, J lost 0 bases, and 9 bases lay in between. Germline lookup yields CDR1 SGHRS and CDR2 YFSETQ. CDR3 amino acids: CASSLGPDTNYGYTF. CDR3 coding DNA: TGCGCCAGCAGCTTGGGCCCGGACACTAACTATGGCTACACCTTC.

This clone occurred a few times. The genes are TRBV9 and TRBJ2-1, with D unresolved. Deletions cut 4 bases from V and 0 bases from J, with 11 bases between. CDR1 and CDR2 (germline): SGDLS, YYNGEE. The CDR3 loop spans 15 amino acids. CDR3 in amino acids: CASSPEMSSYNEQFF. The CDR3 DNA is TGTGCCAGCAGCCCCGAGATGAGCTCCTACAATGAGCAGTTCTTC. Using reference TRBV9 and TRBJ2-1 for the parts outside the CDR3, the full variable domain is DSGVTQTPKHLITATGQRVTLRCSPRSGDLSVYWYQQSLDQGLQFLIQYYNGEERAKGNILERFSAQQFPDLHSELNLSSLELGDSALYFCASSPEMSSYNEQFFGPGTRLTVL.

This clone was observed many times. This chain links TRBV6-5 with TRBJ1-1; the D is unclear. With 0 bases removed from V and 2 bases from J, the gap between germline ends came to 7 bases. The CDR3 covers 14 residues. From germline, CDR1 is MNHEY and CDR2 SVGAGI. DNA of the CDR3: TGTGCCAGCAGTTACTCGAATAGTAACACTGAAGCTTTCTTT. Its protein product is CASSYSNSNTEAFF.